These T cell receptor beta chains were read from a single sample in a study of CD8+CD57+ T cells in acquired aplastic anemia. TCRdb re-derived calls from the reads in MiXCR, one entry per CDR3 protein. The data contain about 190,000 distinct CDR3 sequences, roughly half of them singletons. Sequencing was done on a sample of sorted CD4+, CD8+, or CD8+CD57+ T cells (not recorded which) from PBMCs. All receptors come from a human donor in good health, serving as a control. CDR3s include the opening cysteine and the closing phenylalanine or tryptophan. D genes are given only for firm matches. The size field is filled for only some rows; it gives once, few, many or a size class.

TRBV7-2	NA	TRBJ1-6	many	TGTGCCAGCAGCTCGTCTATCTACAGGGTCGATAATTCACCCCTCCACTTT	CASSSSIYRVDNSPLHF
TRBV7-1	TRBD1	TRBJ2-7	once	TGTGCCAGCAGCTCAGCCCGGGACAGGAACTACGAGCAGTACTTC	CASSSARDRNYEQYF
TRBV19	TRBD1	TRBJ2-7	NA	TGTGCCAGTAGTACGCTCGGGACAGGGGTCTCCTACGAGCAGTACTTC	CASSTLGTGVSYEQYF
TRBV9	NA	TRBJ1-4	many	TGTGCCAGCAGCGCGACAGCAACTAATGAAAAACTGTTTTTT	CASSATATNEKLFF
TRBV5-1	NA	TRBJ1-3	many	TGCGCCAGCAGCTGGACGAGGGGACCTGGAAACACCATATATTTT	CASSWTRGPGNTIYF
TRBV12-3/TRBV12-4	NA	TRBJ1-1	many	TGTGCCAGCATCCCCCCCGGAGGGACGATGAACACTGAAGCTTTCTTT	CASIPPGGTMNTEAFF
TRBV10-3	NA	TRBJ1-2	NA	TGTGCCATCAGTGAGTCGTCGGGGTATGGCTACACCTTC	CAISESSGYGYTF
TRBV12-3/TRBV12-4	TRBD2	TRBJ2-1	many	TGTGCCAGCAGTTTGGGACTAGCGGGGGCCCGAAGGCGGTTCTTC	CASSLGLAGARRRFF
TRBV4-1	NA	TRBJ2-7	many	TGCGCCAGCAGCCAAGAGGCGTTCTACGAGCAGTACTTC	CASSQEAFYEQYF
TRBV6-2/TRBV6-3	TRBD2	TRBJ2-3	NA	TGTGCCAGCAGTTACTCGACTTCGACTAGCGGGGCTGATACGCAGTATTTT	CASSYSTSTSGADTQYF
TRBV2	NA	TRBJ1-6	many	TGTGCCAGCAGTCCAAACAATTCACCCCTCCACTTT	CASSPNNSPLHF
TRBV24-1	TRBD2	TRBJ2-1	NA	TGTGCCACCAGTGATGCCGGGAGGGGGGAGAAGAATGAGCAGTTCTTC	CATSDAGRGEKNEQFF
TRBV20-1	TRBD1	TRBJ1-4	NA	TGCAGTGGTACAGGGGGTGAAAAACTGTTTTTT	CSGTGGEKLFF
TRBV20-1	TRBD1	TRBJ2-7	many	TGCAGTGCTAGATCATCCGGGACAGGGGGCTACGAGCAGTACTTC	CSARSSGTGGYEQYF
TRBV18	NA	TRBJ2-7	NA	TGTGCCAGCTCACCACAAACAGGTACCTACGAGCAGTACTTC	CASSPQTGTYEQYF
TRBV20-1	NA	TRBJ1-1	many	TGCAGTGCTAGACCCCGGGTAAAGTGGACTGAAGCTTTCTTT	CSARPRVKWTEAFF
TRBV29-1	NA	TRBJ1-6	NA	TGCAGCGTTGTCGAGGGGGAAGCCAGTAATTCACCCCTCCACTTT	CSVVEGEASNSPLHF
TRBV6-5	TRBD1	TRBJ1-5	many	TGTGCCAGCAGTAACACCGGGACAGGACCGAATCAGCCCCAGCATTTT	CASSNTGTGPNQPQHF
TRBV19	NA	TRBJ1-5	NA	TGTGCCAGTGGTATGGTGGGGTTAGCCGCAATCAGCCCCCCGGGGCATTTT	CASGMVGLAAISPPGHF
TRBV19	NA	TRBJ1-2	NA	TGTGCCAGTAAATTAGGGGGTACGAACTATGGCTACACCTTC	CASKLGGTNYGYTF
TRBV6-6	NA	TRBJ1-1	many	TGTGCCAGCAGGGTTAACACTGAAGCTTTCTTT	CASRVNTEAFF
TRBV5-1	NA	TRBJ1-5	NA	TGCGCCAGCAGCAAAGACGGTAGCAATCAGCCCCAGCATTTT	CASSKDGSNQPQHF
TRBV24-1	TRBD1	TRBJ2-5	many	TGTGCCACCAGTGGTCGGGCACCTGGGACAGGCCAAGAGACCCAGTACTTC	CATSGRAPGTGQETQYF
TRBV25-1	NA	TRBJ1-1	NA	TGTGCCAGCAGTAAAAACAGAGAAGCTTTCTTT	CASSKNREAFF
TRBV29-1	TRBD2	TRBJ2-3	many	TGCAGCGGGAAGCGGGGGGGCACAGATACGCAGTATTTT	CSGKRGGTDTQYF
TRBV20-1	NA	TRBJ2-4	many	TGCAGTGCTAGCTCCGGGACACAAAACATTCAGTACTTC	CSASSGTQNIQYF
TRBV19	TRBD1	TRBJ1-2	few	TGTGCCAGTAGTACCCCAGGGACAGTAGCTAGGTATGGCTACACCTTC	CASSTPGTVARYGYTF
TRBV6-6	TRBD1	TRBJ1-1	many	TGTGCCAGCAGTCTACAGGGGGCGCGGACTTTCTTT	CASSLQGARTFF
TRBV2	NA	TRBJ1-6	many	TGTGCCAGCAGTGAGGAGGGGGATTCACCCCTCCACTTT	CASSEEGDSPLHF
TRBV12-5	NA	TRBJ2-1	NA	TGTGCCAGCAGTTTATCGGATGAGCAGTTCTTC	CASSLSDEQFF
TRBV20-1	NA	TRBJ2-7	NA	TGCAGTGCTAGTCCCCTACTAGGGAGGAACTACGAGCAGTACTTC	CSASPLLGRNYEQYF
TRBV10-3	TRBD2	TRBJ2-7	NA	TGTGCCATCAGCCATGGTAGCGGGGGGGCCACCTACGAGCAGTACTTC	CAISHGSGGATYEQYF
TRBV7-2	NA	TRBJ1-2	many	TGTGCCAGCAGCGTTTACAGGGTCGAGGACTATGGCTACACCTTC	CASSVYRVEDYGYTF
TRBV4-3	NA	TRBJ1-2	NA	TGCGCCAGCAGCCAAGATCCAGTAGGCTATGGCTACACCTTC	CASSQDPVGYGYTF
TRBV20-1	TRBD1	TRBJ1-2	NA	TGCAGTGCTACCTACAGGGGCCGCGGGTATGGCTACACCTTC	CSATYRGRGYGYTF
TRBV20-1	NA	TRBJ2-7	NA	TGCAGTGCTAGAGATCAGTTACAGGGGAGGAATTACGAGCAGTACTTC	CSARDQLQGRNYEQYF
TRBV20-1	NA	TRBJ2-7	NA	TGCAGTGCTAGAGAGGGGGGCGTGGGCGAGCAGTACTTC	CSAREGGVGEQYF
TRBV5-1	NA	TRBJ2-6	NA	TGCGCCAGCAGCTGGAGGGGGCGCGGGGCCAACGTCCTGACTTTC	CASSWRGRGANVLTF
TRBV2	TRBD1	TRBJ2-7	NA	TGTGCCAGCAGCCTACACACAGGGGGCTACGAGCAGTACTTC	CASSLHTGGYEQYF
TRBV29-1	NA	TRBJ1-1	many	TGCAGCGTTGAGCAGGGCCGAATCACTGAAGCTTTCTTT	CSVEQGRITEAFF
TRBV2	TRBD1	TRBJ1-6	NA	TGTGCCAGCAGCTTAGGACTAGGGGGAGACAGGGGTTCACCCCTCCACTTT	CASSLGLGGDRGSPLHF
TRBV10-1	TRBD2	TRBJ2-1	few	TGTGCCAGCTCACCCAGCGGGAGATACAATGAGCAGTTCTTC	CASSPSGRYNEQFF
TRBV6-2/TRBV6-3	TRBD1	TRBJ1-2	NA	TGTGCCAGCAGTTACCCTGGACAGGGCGCTTATGGTTACACCTTC	CASSYPGQGAYGYTF
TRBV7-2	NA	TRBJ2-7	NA	TGTGCCAGCAGCCATGGACCGGATGGGCCCTACGAGCAGTACTTC	CASSHGPDGPYEQYF
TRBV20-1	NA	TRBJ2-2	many	TGCAGTGCTAGATTCACAGTAGGAACCGGGGAGCTGTTTTTT	CSARFTVGTGELFF
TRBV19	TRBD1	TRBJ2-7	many	TGTGCCAGTAGCCCGGGACAGGCAGGTCAGTACTTC	CASSPGQAGQYF
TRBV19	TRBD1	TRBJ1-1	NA	TGTGCCAGTAGTCACGGACAGGGGGCTTCGGTAGGCACTGAAGCTTTCTTT	CASSHGQGASVGTEAFF
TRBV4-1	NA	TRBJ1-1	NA	TGCGCCAGCAGCCAGACTGGGGCGAACACTGAAGCTTTCTTT	CASSQTGANTEAFF
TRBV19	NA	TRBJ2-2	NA	TGTGCCAGTATTGCGACAGCGAACACCGGGGAGCTGTTTTTT	CASIATANTGELFF
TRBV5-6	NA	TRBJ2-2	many	TGTGCCAGCAGCTTGCCGGGGGGCGCGAACACCGGGGAGCTGTTTTTT	CASSLPGGANTGELFF
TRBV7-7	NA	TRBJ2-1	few	TGTGCTAGCAGCTTATCCCCGAGGAATGAGCAGTTCTTC	CASSLSPRNEQFF
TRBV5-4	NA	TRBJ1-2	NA	TGTGCCAGCAGCTTGGCCGACGCCTATGGCTACACCTTC	CASSLADAYGYTF
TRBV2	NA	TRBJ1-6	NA	TGTGCCAGCAGTCGACAGAAACAGAATTCACCCCTCCACTTT	CASSRQKQNSPLHF
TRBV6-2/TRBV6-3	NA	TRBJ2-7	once	TGCGCCAGCAGTTACAGGGAGTTGGTATACAAGCAGTACTTC	CASSYRELVYKQYF
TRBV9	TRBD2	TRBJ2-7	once	TGTGCCAGCAGCGTCGGGGGGGGTGTCTACGAGCAGTACTTC	CASSVGGGVYEQYF
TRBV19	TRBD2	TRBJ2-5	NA	TGTGCCAGTAGTACCGGGACTAGCCCTCATCAGACCCAGTACTTC	CASSTGTSPHQTQYF
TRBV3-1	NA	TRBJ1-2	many	TGTGCCAGCAGGGGGGCTAATGGCTACACCTTC	CASRGANGYTF